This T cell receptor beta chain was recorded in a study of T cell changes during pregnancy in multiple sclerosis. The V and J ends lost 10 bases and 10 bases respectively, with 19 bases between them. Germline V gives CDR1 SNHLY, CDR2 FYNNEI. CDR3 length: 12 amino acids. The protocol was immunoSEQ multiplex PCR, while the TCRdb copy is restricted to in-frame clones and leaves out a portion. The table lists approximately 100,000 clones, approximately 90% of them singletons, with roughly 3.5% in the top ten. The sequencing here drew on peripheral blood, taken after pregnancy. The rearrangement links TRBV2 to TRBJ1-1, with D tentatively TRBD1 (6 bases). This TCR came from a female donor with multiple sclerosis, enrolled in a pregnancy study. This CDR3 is CAILRVGTRAFF. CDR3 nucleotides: TGTGCCATCCTAAGGGTGGGGACACGAGCTTTCTTT. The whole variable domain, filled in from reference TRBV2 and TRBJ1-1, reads EPEVTQTPSHQVTQMGQEVILRCVPISNHLYFYWYRQILGQKVEFLVSFYNNEISEKSEIFDDQFSVERPDGSNFTLKIRSTKLEDSAMYFCAILRVGTRAFFGQGTRLTVV.